This T cell receptor beta chain was identified in a study of technical replicates of blood from several donors. Clones were sequenced by immunoSEQ multiplex PCR, and TCRdb holds only the in-frame ones, with some missing. The sample lists tens of thousands of clones, around 87% seen once, with more than 4.5% in the top ten. The ends were cut back, 3 bases at V and 7 bases at J, with 12 bases in the middle. The CDR3 loop spans 14 amino acids. CDR1 and CDR2 (germline): MGHRA, YSYEKL. The J gene is TRBJ2-2, the V gene TRBV4-1; D possibly corresponds to TRBD2 (6 bases). This TCR was sampled from a human donor in good health. Some clones in this sample may be carry-over from other donors' samples. Sequencing input: PBMCs. The CDR3: CASSHPGVDGELFF. The CDR3 DNA reads as TGCGCCAGCAGCCACCCGGGGGTTGACGGGGAGCTGTTTTTT.